Detailed here is one T cell receptor (beta chain). The target antigen is unknown. The sample belongs to a study of T cell responses to AZD1222 COVID-19 vaccine. Overall study results and limits: Only five or six AZD1222 recipients were seropositive at baseline. Spike-specific TCR depth and breadth grew after two AZD1222 doses.

Repertoires were generated with immunoSEQ multiplex PCR, while TCRdb's copy carries only in-frame clones and drops some. In the table there are about 180,000 clones, 88% of which are singletons. From germline, CDR1 is MNHEY and CDR2 SVGAGI. Trimming removed 7 bases at V and 4 bases at J, with 13 bases between. This CDR3 comprises 13 residues. This TCR came from an adult who received the AZD1222 COVID-19 vaccine. Sequenced here: peripheral blood, sampled 28 days after the second AZD1222 dose. The rearrangement joins TRBV6-5 to TRBJ1-2, with D tentatively TRBD1 (6 bases). Here the CDR3 DNA reads TGTGCCAGCACCGAGGGGGGTAGCTATGGCTACACCTTC. This translates into CASTEGGSYGYTF.